These 21 T cell receptor beta chains were all obtained from the same sample, sequenced in a study of regulatory T cells in long-lasting Graves disease. The time point: newly diagnosed GD, antithyroid drugs for less than 3 months. PBMC-extracted RNA yielded the TCR library. Arm-PCR with iRepertoire HTBI primers amplified the CDR3 regions for these TCR beta libraries. TCRdb called the multiplex PCR reads again in MiXCR, with one record for every CDR3 protein. The profile shows under 800,000 distinct CDR3 sequences, under 20% of them singletons. The sample was also reused in another study, on T cells in Graves' hyperthyroidism and ophthalmopathy.

Sequencing used peripheral blood mononuclear cells (PBMCs), obtained at new diagnosis, from a patient treated with antithyroid drugs. These receptors were collected from a woman aged 25 to 39 with Graves disease.

This clonotype was seen many times. The chain has TRBV6-2 or TRBV6-3 and TRBJ2-7; TRBD2 matches 11 bases. The CDR3 is made up of 15 amino acids. Germline lookup yields CDR1 MNHEY and CDR2 SVGEGT. Trimming cost V 2 bases and J 4 bases; bases outside gene matches: 4. CDR3 amino acids: CASSYDSGRGYEQYF. The CDR3 nucleotides are TGTGCCAGCAGTTACGATAGCGGGAGGGGGTACGAGCAGTACTTC.

Many counts were recorded for this clonotype. V and J are TRBV4-1 and TRBJ2-7; possibly TRBD1 or TRBD2 for D (5 bases each). The germline V gene encodes CDR1 MGHRA and CDR2 YSYEKL. The CDR3 contains 11 residues. The germline V and J ends were trimmed by 1 base and 9 bases, with 7 bases remaining between them. The CDR3 DNA reads as TGCGCCAGCAGCCAAGGGGGGAGGCAGTACTTC. The encoded protein is CASSQGGRQYF.

This clonotype has at least ten counts. The rearrangement joins TRBV7-8 to TRBJ1-5; the D is unclear. CDR3 size: 12 residues. Germline CDR1 reads SGHVS; CDR2 reads FQNEAQ. Trimming removed 3 bases from V and 8 bases from J, with 8 bases in between. The CDR3 DNA follows: TGTGCCAGCAGCTTTAATCGGAAGCCCCAGCATTTT. This encodes CASSFNRKPQHF. Full variable domain (missing parts from reference TRBV7-8 and TRBJ1-5): GAGVSQSPRYKVAKRGQDVALRCDPISGHVSLFWYQQALGQGPEFLTYFQNEAQLDKSGLPSDRFFAERPEGSVSTLKIQRTQQEDSAVYLCASSFNRKPQHFGDGTRLSIL.

This clonotype was seen ten or more times. This chain connects TRBV20-1 to TRBJ1-5; D gene unclear. Trimming took 5 bases from V and 1 from J, leaving 21 bases between them. Germline V gene data show CDR1 as DFQATT and CDR2 as SNEGSKA (reference sequence). The CDR3 has 17 residues. CDR3 sequence: CSARTGKTLSSNQPQHF. CDR3 DNA sequence: TGCAGTGCTCGGACGGGAAAGACCCTCAGCAGCAATCAGCCCCAGCATTTT.

Concerning this clonotype itself: A clone one base away is much larger, so this may be a read error. The chain combines TRBV2 with TRBJ2-1, with D possibly matching TRBD2 (6 bases). The germline V gene has CDR1 SNHLY and CDR2 FYNNEI. The CDR3 contains 14 residues. CDR3 region: CASSRRVVSNERFF. The CDR3 DNA follows: TGTGCCAGCAGTCGGAGGGTGGTCAGCAATGAGCGGTTCTTC.

This clonotype was observed many times. The rearrangement uses TRBV2 and TRBJ2-7; 7 bases fit TRBD1. The J segment lost 7 bases and the V segment lost 5 bases, leaving 14 bases of the junction unmatched. The germline gives CDR1 SNHLY, CDR2 FYNNEI. CDR3 size: 15 residues. The CDR3 region is CASSRGPGQWEEQYF. The CDR3 nucleotides are TGTGCCAGCAGTAGGGGACCGGGACAGTGGGAGGAGCAGTACTTC.

This clonotype came up many times. Written as DNA, the CDR3 is TGCAGCGTTGACTTGGGGACTTCAACAAGGCAGTACTTC. This codes for CSVDLGTSTRQYF. This chain joins TRBV29-1 and TRBJ2-7; a possible D gene is TRBD2 (6 bases). Germline CDR1 is SQVTM and CDR2 is ANQGSEA. The V end lost 3 bases, the J end lost 9 bases, and 18 bases lay between the germline ends. The CDR3 loop spans 13 amino acids.

This clonotype was counted only a few times. V usage is TRBV20-1 and J usage is TRBJ2-5, with 7 bases fitting TRBD2. CDR3 length: 22 residues. From germline, CDR1 is DFQATT and CDR2 SNEGSKA (reference sequence). Trimming cost V 0 bases and J 3 bases; bases outside gene matches: 28. The CDR3 here is CSARDEASVRIVYAGEEETQYF. The CDR3 DNA reads TGCAGTGCTAGAGATGAGGCTAGCGTCCGGATAGTGTATGCGGGAGAGGAAGAGACCCAGTACTTC.

This clonotype has at least ten counts. This chain connects TRBV6-1 to TRBJ1-5; tentative D call: TRBD1 (5 bases). The CDR3 covers 16 residues. Looked up from germline, CDR1 is MNHNS and CDR2 is SASEGT. V dropped 2 bases and J dropped 3 bases, with 14 bases sitting between them. The CDR3, as DNA: TGTGCCAGCAGTGAAAGTAAGGGACGGATCAATCAGCCCCAGCATTTT. Amino acids: CASSESKGRINQPQHF.

With respect to this clonotype: At one end the junction does not follow the germline gene, possibly because of a read error. This chain uses TRBV6-5 with TRBJ1-1; TRBD1 aligns across 7 bases. This CDR3 has 14 amino acids. The germline V gene has CDR1 MNHEY and CDR2 SVGAGI. DNA of the CDR3: TGTGCCAACAGTTACGTCAGGGGGGTCGCTGAAGCTTTCTTT. This sequence encodes CANSYVRGVAEAFF.

The chain combines TRBV6-1 with TRBJ1-3; D is ambiguous. Germline V lookup: CDR1 MNHNS, CDR2 SASEGT. The CDR3 runs to 14 residues. The germline V and J ends were trimmed by 5 bases and 1 base, with 9 bases remaining between them. As DNA, the CDR3 is TGTGCCAGCAGTAGACTCCTTTCTGGAAACACCATATATTTT. Encoded protein: CASSRLLSGNTIYF.

This clonotype has only a few counts. The V call is TRBV19, the J call TRBJ1-5; TRBD1 agrees at 9 bases. CDR3 length equals 15 residues. Germline V gene lookup returns CDR1 LNHDA and CDR2 SQIVND (reference sequence). With 4 bases clipped from V and 5 bases from J, the junction kept 6 bases outside the gene matches. This CDR3 reads CASSKPGTGYQPQHF. CDR3 DNA sequence: TGTGCCAGTAGTAAACCCGGGACAGGGTATCAGCCCCAGCATTTT.

The chain carries TRBV6-5 and TRBJ1-2, with unresolved D. The CDR3 consists of 16 residues. The germline V gene encodes CDR1 MNHEY and CDR2 SVGAGI. Trimming took 7 bases from V and 7 from J, leaving 25 bases between them. CDR3 protein: CASTRVLSFFSSGYTF. In DNA, the CDR3 is TGTGCCAGCACAAGGGTTTTAAGTTTTTTTTCGTCTGGCTACACCTTC.

The chain recombines TRBV29-1 with TRBJ1-2, with no clear D. The CDR3 extends over 10 amino acids. Trimming removed 5 bases at V and 6 bases at J, with 7 bases between. The germline CDR1 and CDR2 sequences are SQVTM and ANQGSEA. CDR3 region: CSVMRDGYTF. The DNA for the CDR3 is TGCAGCGTTATGAGGGATGGCTACACCTTC.

This chain joins TRBV5-1 and TRBJ1-2; 10 nucleotides agree with TRBD1. Germline CDR1 SGHRS, CDR2 YFSETQ. The CDR3 totals 13 residues. Unmatched junction bases numbered 5, after V lost 4 bases and J lost 8 bases. The CDR3: CASSQTGGAGYTF. In nucleotides, the CDR3 is TGCGCCAGCAGCCAGACAGGGGGCGCAGGCTACACCTTC.

The chain has TRBV7-9 and TRBJ1-1; 10 nucleotides agree with TRBD1. After removal of 5 bases from V and 11 bases from J, the junction contained 11 bases not matched to a gene. The CDR3 is made up of 14 amino acids. Germline lookup yields CDR1 SEHNR and CDR2 FQNEAQ (reference sequence). CDR3: CASSQGQGDRSAFF. CDR3 bases: TGTGCCAGCAGCCAAGGACAGGGGGACCGTTCGGCTTTCTTT. The variable domain in full, completed from reference TRBV7-9 and TRBJ1-1, reads DTGVSQNPRHKITKRGQNVTFRCDPISEHNRLYWYRQTLGQGPEFLTYFQNEAQLEKSRLLSDRFSAERPKGSFSTLEIQRTEQGDSAMYLCASSQGQGDRSAFFGQGTRLTVV.

This clonotype appeared a few times. The chain has TRBV9 and TRBJ2-3; possible D gene TRBD2, 7 bases. Deletions cut 0 bases from V and 3 bases from J, with 23 bases between. Germline CDR1 reads SGDLS; CDR2 reads YYNGEE. The CDR3 loop spans 19 amino acids. CDR3 sequence reads: CASSVDLPRGSRGTDTQYF. CDR3 DNA sequence: TGTGCCAGCAGCGTAGACCTCCCCCGCGGGAGTAGGGGGACAGATACGCAGTATTTT.

This clonotype was picked up a small number of times. This chain joins TRBV30 and TRBJ2-1; D gene ambiguous. Trimming cost V 2 bases and J 6 bases, with 11 bases left between them. The CDR3 runs to 13 residues. Looked up from germline, CDR1 is GTSNPN and CDR2 is SVGIG (reference sequence). CDR3 sequence (DNA): TGTGCCTGGAGTTTGACGGTCGGCAATGAGCAGTTCTTC. Translation: CAWSLTVGNEQFF.

The sample holds a few counts of this clonotype. The V call is TRBV19, the J call TRBJ2-2, with TRBD1 matching 11 bases. The junction had 6 bases not matched to a gene; V was cut back by 6 bases and J by 3 bases. The CDR3 totals 16 residues. CDR1 is LNHDA, CDR2 SQIVND, per germline (reference sequence). As DNA, the CDR3 is TGTGCCAGTAGCCCGGACAGGGGGCGGGACACCGGGGAGCTGTTTTTT. Its translation is CASSPDRGRDTGELFF.

There are a few counts of this clonotype. V gene TRBV9 combines with J gene TRBJ2-5; D uncertain. Trimming removed 3 bases from V and 0 bases from J, with 3 bases in between. In germline, CDR1 is SGDLS, CDR2 YYNGEE. The CDR3 runs 12 residues. The CDR3 DNA sequence: TGTGCCAGCAGCGGCAACCAAGAGACCCAGTACTTC. It specifies CASSGNQETQYF.

This clonotype was counted ten times or more. The genes are TRBV18 and TRBJ1-1, with TRBD1 identical over 8 bases. CDR3 length: 15 residues. Germline trimming cut 6 bases from V and 8 bases from J; bases unmatched to any gene: 14. Germline CDR1 and CDR2: KGHSH and LQKENI. This CDR3 reads CASSPAPGQGKEAFF. The CDR3 DNA follows: TGTGCCAGCTCCCCAGCTCCTGGACAGGGCAAGGAAGCTTTCTTT.